The present entry profiles one T cell receptor beta chain with its context. V was pared by 4 bases and J by 4 bases, with 8 bases of the junction left unmatched. The CDR3 sequence is 17 residues long. TCRdb reprocessed the RT-PCR reads with MiXCR, giving one entry per CDR3 protein. The data contain more than 150,000 distinct CDR3 sequences, about 40% of them singletons. The sample belongs to a study of patients and donors after allogeneic stem cell transplantation. The sequence derives from a human donor who was either an allogeneic HSCT recipient or a stem cell or donor lymphocyte infusion donor (not recorded which). It is not recorded whose cells these are; they may come from a transplant donor. Sequenced: blood, either unsorted or a sorted T cell fraction (not recorded which). V and J are TRBV12-3 or TRBV12-4 and TRBJ2-2, with 11 bases lining up with TRBD2. CDR3 sequence reads: CASSSGTSGKFTGELFF. The CDR3 DNA sequence: TGTGCCAGCAGTTCCGGGACTAGCGGAAAGTTCACCGGGGAGCTGTTTTTT.